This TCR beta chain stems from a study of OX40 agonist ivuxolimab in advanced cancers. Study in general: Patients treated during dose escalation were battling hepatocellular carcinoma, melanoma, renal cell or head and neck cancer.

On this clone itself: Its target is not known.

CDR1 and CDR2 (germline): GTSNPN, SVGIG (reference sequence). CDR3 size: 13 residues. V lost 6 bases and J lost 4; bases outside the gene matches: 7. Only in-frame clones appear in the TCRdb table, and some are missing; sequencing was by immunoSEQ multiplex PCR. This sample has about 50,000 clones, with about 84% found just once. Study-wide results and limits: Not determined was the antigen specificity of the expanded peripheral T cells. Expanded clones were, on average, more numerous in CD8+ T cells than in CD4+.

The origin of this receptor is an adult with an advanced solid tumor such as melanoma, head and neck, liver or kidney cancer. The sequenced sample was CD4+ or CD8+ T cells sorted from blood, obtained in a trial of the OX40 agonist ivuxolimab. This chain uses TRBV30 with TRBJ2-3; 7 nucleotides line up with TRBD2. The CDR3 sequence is CACGRGLADTQYF. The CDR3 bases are TGTGCCTGTGGGCGGGGGTTGGCAGATACGCAGTATTTT. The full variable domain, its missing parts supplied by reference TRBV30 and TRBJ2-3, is SQTIHQWPATLVQPVGSPLSLECTVEGTSNPNLYWYRQAAGRGLQLLFYSVGIGQISSEVPQNLSASRPQDRQFILSSKKLLLSDSGFYLCACGRGLADTQYFGPGTRLTVL.